This TCR beta chain is drawn from a study of cytomegalovirus exposure and HLA in healthy donors. Study-wide background: Genetic ancestry analysis placed around 76% of the 300 to 400 donors that were genotyped in the Caucasian-associated cluster.

Study conclusions and caveats: Earlier results showed most TCR beta V segments being productive about 87% or about 30% of the time. For most TCR sequences rarity was the rule, although some public TCRs occurred in many donors. When analyzed later, the rates of TCR association showed variation by HLA locus, with DRB1 the most and HLA-C the fewest.

This CDR3 comprises 14 residues. Germline CDR1 is SGHTA and CDR2 is FQGNSA. Trimming at V came to 6 bases and at J to 3 bases, leaving 7 bases not matched to a gene. PCR was performed using 60 Vbeta and 13 Jbeta primers. The table came from immunoSEQ multiplex PCR; TCRdb's copy has only in-frame clones and leaves some out. In the table there are some 99,000 clones, 76% of which are singletons. Points on this clone: Its antigen is not identified.

The TCR sequence derives from a woman aged 50 to 60 in good health and CMV-seropositive. The sample consisted of PBMCs. The chain is built from TRBV7-2 and TRBJ1-1, with 7 bases identical to TRBD1. CDR3 loop: CASRRGGQHTEAFF. The CDR3 DNA follows: TGTGCCAGCAGGAGAGGGGGACAGCACACTGAAGCTTTCTTT.